Each of the 19 T cell receptor beta chains below was sequenced from the same sample in a study of blood T cell repertoires in COVID-19. TCRdb's copy holds only in-frame clones and misses some; the assay was immunoSEQ multiplex PCR. The table includes roughly 130,000 clones, over 75% detected once. The sequenced sample consisted of peripheral blood. The receptor set was obtained from a woman in her seventies with acute or convalescent COVID-19.

V is TRBV5-5 and J is TRBJ2-7, with D uncertain. CDR1 is SGHKS, CDR2 YYEKEE, per germline (reference sequence). The V end lost 1 base, the J end lost 1 base, and 6 bases lay between the germline ends. This CDR3 contains 13 residues. CDR3 nucleotides: TGTGCCAGCAGCTTGAGCGTTTCCTACGAGCAGTACGTC. As protein: CASSLSVSYEQYV.

The chain has TRBV24-1 and TRBJ1-1; 9 bases line up with TRBD1. V dropped 4 bases and J dropped 7; count of bases not matched to a gene: 6. Germline CDR1 is KGHDR and CDR2 is SFDVKD. CDR3 size: 14 residues. The CDR3, as DNA: TGTGCCACCAGTGACGGGACAGGGCTCTTTGAAGCTTTCTTT. It translates to CATSDGTGLFEAFF.

The chain employs TRBV6-5 and TRBJ2-7; 10 bases line up with TRBD1. This CDR3 has 15 amino acids. V lost 6 bases to trimming and J lost 10 bases; unmatched junction nucleotides: 15. The germline V gene encodes CDR1 MNHEY and CDR2 SVGAGI. CDR3 coding DNA: TGTGCCAGCAGCCCCGAGGGGACAGGGGCGCAGGGTCAGTACGTC. Encoded protein: CASSPEGTGAQGQYV.

The V and J genes are TRBV5-1 and TRBJ1-2; 7 bases are shared with TRBD1. Looked up from germline, CDR1 is SGHRS and CDR2 is YFSETQ. This CDR3 has 14 residues. The V segment lost 4 bases and the J segment 8 bases; nucleotides outside the gene matches: 11. The CDR3 nucleotides read TGCGCCAGCAGCGGAGGAACAGGGGTGGACGGCTACACCTTC. It specifies CASSGGTGVDGYTF.

This chain joins TRBV10-3 and TRBJ2-7; D gene ambiguous. This CDR3 region has 12 residues. The ends were cut back, 2 bases at V and 3 bases at J, with 5 bases in the middle. Germline CDR1 reads ENHRY; CDR2 reads SYGVKD. The CDR3 reads CAISEPHYEQYF. DNA for the CDR3: TGTGCCATCAGTGAGCCCCACTACGAGCAGTACTTC.

This sequence joins TRBV18 and TRBJ2-5, with D possibly being TRBD2 (6 bases). The CDR3 is 15 residues long. The ends were cut back, 6 bases at V and 5 bases at J, with 19 bases in the middle. Per germline, CDR1 KGHSH and CDR2 LQKENI. In nucleotides, the CDR3 is TGTGCCAGCTCCCCAGGAGGGTTAGGAGGGGAGACCCAGTACTTC. Translating gives CASSPGGLGGETQYF.

V and J are TRBV2 and TRBJ1-2; the match to TRBD1 covers 7 bases. This CDR3 contains 14 residues. Trimming cost V 0 bases and J 8 bases; bases outside gene matches: 6. Germline CDR1 is SNHLY and CDR2 is FYNNEI. As DNA, the CDR3 is TGTGCCAGCAGTGAAGCGTTGACAGGGCAAGGCTACACCTTC. It encodes CASSEALTGQGYTF.

The genes are TRBV5-1 and TRBJ1-4; 8 nucleotides agree with TRBD1. The CDR3 runs to 15 residues. Trimming took 4 bases from V and 4 from J; bases not matched to a gene: 6. Germline lookup yields CDR1 SGHRS and CDR2 YFSETQ. The CDR3 sequence: CASSTSGGLNEKLFF. Written as DNA, the CDR3 is TGCGCCAGCAGCACCTCAGGGGGCCTTAATGAAAAACTGTTTTTT.

V gene TRBV6-2 or TRBV6-3 combines with J gene TRBJ2-3, with D uncertain. Germline V gene lookup returns CDR1 MNHEY and CDR2 SVGEGT. The CDR3 sequence is 12 residues long. Trimming left V 3 bases short and J 5 bases short, with 6 bases between. CDR3 in amino acids: CASSYVRDTQYF. Written as DNA, the CDR3 is TGTGCCAGCAGTTATGTGCGAGATACGCAGTATTTT.

The chain couples TRBV29-1 to TRBJ2-3; D remains ambiguous. The ends were cut back, 6 bases at V and 6 bases at J, with 7 bases in the middle. Germline V gene data show CDR1 as SQVTM and CDR2 as ANQGSEA. The CDR3 is 10 amino acids. In DNA form, the CDR3 reads TGCAGCGTAATCTCGGATACGCAGTATTTT. Translating gives CSVISDTQYF.

The rearrangement links TRBV3-1 (or the pseudogene TRBV3-2) to TRBJ2-2; 11 bases match TRBD1. CDR3 length: 15 amino acids. CDR1 and CDR2 from the germline V gene are LGHDT and YNNKEL (reference sequence). The trim removed 4 bases at V and 4 bases at J, leaving 2 bases unmatched. In DNA, the CDR3 is TGTGCCAGCAGCCCCGGGACAGGGGGCACCGGGGAGCTGTTTTTT. Translated: CASSPGTGGTGELFF.

V gene TRBV7-2 combines with J gene TRBJ2-7, with D unresolved. The CDR3 has 15 residues. V was trimmed by 5 bases and J by 1 base, leaving 15 bases between them. CDR1 is SGHTA and CDR2 is FQGNSA in the germline V gene. The CDR3 spells CASSPGPLPSYEQYF. The CDR3 DNA follows: TGTGCCAGCAGCCCAGGTCCGCTGCCATCCTACGAGCAGTACTTC.

The chain combines TRBV6-5 with TRBJ1-6; 12 nucleotides agree with TRBD1. Germline V CDR1 and CDR2: MNHEY, SVGAGI. Trimming cost V 5 bases and J 7 bases; bases outside gene matches: 3. CDR3 length equals 15 residues. The CDR3 here is CASSSGTGGNSPLHF. CDR3 DNA: TGTGCCAGCAGTAGCGGGACAGGGGGCAATTCACCCCTCCACTTT.

This chain links TRBV12-3 or TRBV12-4 with TRBJ1-2; the match to TRBD1 covers 9 bases. V lost 5 bases to trimming and J lost 6 bases; unmatched junction nucleotides: 4. The CDR3 runs 13 residues. CDR3 nucleotides: TGTGCCAGCAGTCCGGGGACAGGGAATGGCTACACCTTC. Translating gives CASSPGTGNGYTF.

The chain joins TRBV7-3 to TRBJ1-3, with 9 bases matching TRBD1. This CDR3 is 20 amino acids long. Looked up from germline, CDR1 is SGHTA and CDR2 is FQGTGA. The V gene end was trimmed by 4 bases and the J gene end by 0 bases; junction bases not matched to a gene: 16. This CDR3 reads CASSYLREDRGKSSGNTIYF. The CDR3 DNA follows: TGTGCCAGCAGCTACTTACGCGAGGACAGGGGAAAAAGCTCTGGAAACACCATATATTTT.

The chain couples TRBV4-1 to TRBJ1-5; D is ambiguous. Germline CDR1 and CDR2: MGHRA and YSYEKL. There are 16 residues in the CDR3. V gave up 5 bases and J gave up 0 bases, with 14 bases separating them. CDR3 in amino acids: CASSLRETNSNQPQHF. The DNA for the CDR3 is TGCGCCAGCAGCTTGCGTGAGACTAATAGCAATCAGCCCCAGCATTTT.

This clone has only a few counts. The chain couples TRBV7-2 to TRBJ1-2; TRBD1 matches 7 bases. The CDR3 covers 17 residues. Germline values: CDR1 SGHTA, CDR2 FQGNSA. Germline trimming cut 5 bases from V and 0 bases from J; bases unmatched to any gene: 12. The CDR3 sequence is CASSRTQQGFPNYGYTF. As DNA, the CDR3 is TGTGCCAGCAGCCGTACACAACAGGGGTTCCCTAACTATGGCTACACCTTC.

This clone was seen more than once but under ten times. V is TRBV19 and J is TRBJ1-3; 12 bases agree with TRBD1. Germline values: CDR1 LNHDA, CDR2 SQIVND (reference sequence). J gave up 4 bases and V 4 bases, and 11 bases lay outside the gene matches. This CDR3 has 18 residues. The DNA for the CDR3 is TGTGCCAGTAGTAGATGGGACAGGGGGCCTCTTGGAGGAAACACCATATATTTT. As protein: CASSRWDRGPLGGNTIYF.

This chain connects TRBV21-1 to TRBJ2-2; TRBD1, as called in the table, went unchecked against the DNA. TRBV21-1 is a pseudogene segment. The CDR3 spans 21 residues. The chain's CDR3 is CASSKVRFEVGQRGSTGELFF. CDR3 DNA sequence: TGTGCCAGCAGCAAAGTCAGGTTTGAGGTCGGGCAAAGGGGAAGCACCGGGGAGCTGTTTTTT.